This T cell receptor beta chain was recovered during a study of blood T cell repertoires in COVID-19 (dated by TCRdb to about 2020). In terms of the full investigation: Samples from collaborators originated in the United States, Italy and Spain and spanned both the acute and convalescent phases of COVID-19. The repertoires were made available in a free public database intended to serve as a resource for research on the immune response to SARS-CoV-2. Nearly every sample came with metadata listing a de-identified subject ID, COVID-19 status, age in years and sex. The dataset comprised deeply sampled blood TCRbeta repertoires from subjects exposed to, actively infected with, or recovered from COVID-19. The prospective study material was composed of cDNA or gDNA derived from T cells, B-cell-depleted T cells, or PBMCs. Samples were obtained from the ongoing ImmuneRACE study (first 160 participants) and from about 1,300 subjects provided by 6 global collaborators. HLA class I and class II types, where available, came from metadata supplied by the sample provider rather than from assay-based typing.

A distance of 16 bases separates the germline ends of V and J, which lose 5 bases and 3 bases respectively. Per the germline V gene, MNHEY is the CDR1 and SVGAGI is the CDR2. The CDR3 goes from the cysteine to the phenylalanine over 15 residues. Only CDR3 DNA is held: 45 bases, read in frame from base 1. Collaborating institutions collected whole blood in K2EDTA tubes following their own protocols. For TCRbeta analysis, collaborator samples were shipped as frozen whole blood, as isolated PBMCs, or as DNA extracted from either sample type. A note on this clone: The target of this receptor is not known. No much larger clone is present one base from it, and per-base qualities are unavailable.

The immunoSEQ Assay, a bias-controlled multiplex PCR, was used to amplify TCRbeta CDR3 regions from genomic DNA. Processing in the source paper ran as follows. The number of nucleated cells in each sample was estimated by amplification of reference gene primers within the assay. To quantify the absolute abundance of each unique TCRbeta CDR3 rearrangement, sequence reads were collapsed and filtered. For each sample, productive Simpson clonality was calculated by taking the square root of Simpson's diversity index across productive rearrangements. TCRdb holds this immuneACCESS table with in-frame rearrangements only. Some clones are missing; in checked studies, unresolved V genes explain under half, and the rest has no known cause. V, J and clone size derive from that table, while D and trimming were established from the DNA sequence. The sample includes 97,000 or so clones, with about 85% observed a single time. The leading ten clones occupy approximately 2% of the sample.

Overall results and qualifications from the work: How much clinical and demographic metadata was included differed by source and by participant, and the metadata was provided uncurated.

The chain joins TRBV6-5 to TRBJ1-1; the best D guess is TRBD1, with 5 bases matching. This sequence was found in a man aged 50-59 years with active COVID-19. Sample: peripheral blood. Here the CDR3 is given as CASSTEDSTYTEAFF. The DNA sequence follows: TGTGCCAGCAGTACAGAAGACAGTACCTACACTGAAGCTTTCTTT.